The next 23 T cell receptor beta chains were all read from a single sample in a study of blood T cell repertoires in COVID-19. Libraries were prepared by immunoSEQ multiplex PCR; TCRdb keeps only in-frame clonotypes and omits some of them. The sample shows 150,000 to 200,000 clones, more than 70% of them seen only once. Sequencing used peripheral blood. Receptor source: a human donor in a cohort sampled during active COVID-19.

The V gene is TRBV5-4, the J gene TRBJ2-7, with D possibly TRBD2 on 6 matching bases. CDR3 size: 13 residues. Germline V gene lookup returns CDR1 SGHNT and CDR2 YYREEE (reference sequence). V dropped 3 bases and J dropped 5 bases, with 12 bases sitting between them. CDR3 sequence reads: CASSWGGGDEQYF. CDR3 DNA: TGTGCCAGCAGCTGGGGTGGAGGGGACGAGCAGTACTTC.

V usage is TRBV28 and J usage is TRBJ2-2; 8 bases align to TRBD2. The CDR3 is 15 residues long. The germline V gene has CDR1 MDHEN and CDR2 SYDVKM. Trimming cost V 9 bases and J 3 bases; bases outside gene matches: 9. The CDR3 nucleotides are TGTGCCAGTCACTGGAGTAGCGGGGACACCGGGGAGCTGTTTTTT. It translates to CASHWSSGDTGELFF.

The rearrangement uses TRBV19 and TRBJ2-3; 11 bases are shared with TRBD1. There are 16 residues in the CDR3. CDR1 LNHDA and CDR2 SQIVND come from the germline V gene (reference sequence). The V and J ends lost 2 bases and 5 bases, in that order; junction bases with no gene match: 6. The CDR3 is CASSIFRTGGRDTQYF. CDR3 DNA sequence: TGTGCCAGTAGTATATTTAGGACAGGGGGCAGAGATACGCAGTATTTT.

The J gene is TRBJ1-6, the V gene TRBV19; D not resolved. The CDR3 length is 13 residues. The germline CDR1 and CDR2 sequences are LNHDA and SQIVND (reference sequence). With 9 bases removed from V and 4 bases from J, the gap between germline ends came to 10 bases. The CDR3 nucleotides read TGTGCCAGCAGTTCCGCGTATAATTCACCCCTCCACTTT. Its protein is CASSSAYNSPLHF.

This clone was detected a few times. This chain joins TRBV5-6 and TRBJ1-6, with a possible D match to TRBD1 (5 bases). The CDR3 runs to 16 residues. CDR1 and CDR2 (germline): SGHDT, YYEEEE. V was clipped by 4 bases and J by 7 bases, with 18 bases between them. CDR3 nucleotide sequence: TGTGCCAGCAGCCCCTTAAGGGCAGGGCGGAATTCACCCCTCCACTTT. The encoded protein is CASSPLRAGRNSPLHF.

This clone was seen a few times. This chain links TRBV19 with TRBJ1-6; weak D call: TRBD1 (6 bases). Germline lookup yields CDR1 LNHDA and CDR2 SQIVND (reference sequence). V gave up 4 bases and J gave up 10 bases, with 8 bases separating them. The CDR3 spans 12 residues. The CDR3 DNA reads as TGTGCCAGTAGTACAGGGGTATCACCCCTCCACTTT. The encoded protein is CASSTGVSPLHF.

This chain connects TRBV7-9 to TRBJ1-4, with D tentatively TRBD1 (5 bases). Germline-derived CDR1 and CDR2 are SEHNR and FQNEAQ (reference sequence). V dropped 2 bases and J dropped 6 bases, with 10 bases sitting between them. The CDR3 is 14 amino acids. The CDR3 nucleotides are TGTGCCAGCAGCTTAAACGGGGGGTATGAAAAACTGTTTTTT. Its protein product is CASSLNGGYEKLFF.

The rearrangement uses TRBV18 and TRBJ1-3; no definite D call. This CDR3 comprises 15 residues. The germline V gene encodes CDR1 KGHSH and CDR2 LQKENI. The V gene lost 0 bases and the J gene lost 1 base, with 7 bases spanning the gap. In DNA form, the CDR3 reads TGTGCCAGCTCACCACCCTCGGAGTCTGGAAACACCATATATTTT. This sequence encodes CASSPPSESGNTIYF.

The chain recombines TRBV5-1 with TRBJ2-7; D perhaps matches TRBD1 (5 bases). The germline CDR1 and CDR2 sequences are SGHRS and YFSETQ. Trimming took off 3 bases at V and 4 bases at J, with 14 bases between the two ends. The CDR3 spans 14 residues. The CDR3 loop is CASSSNLQEYEQYF. As DNA, the CDR3 is TGCGCCAGCAGCTCGAACCTACAGGAATACGAGCAGTACTTC.

This rearrangement joins TRBV5-4 to TRBJ2-7, with D maybe TRBD2 (6 bases). This CDR3 is 18 amino acids long. V was cut by 0 bases and J by 2 bases, with 21 bases left in between. Germline CDR1 reads SGHNT; CDR2 reads YYREEE (reference sequence). The chain's CDR3 is CASSLVLGWREVPYEQYF. The CDR3 DNA follows: TGTGCCAGCAGCTTGGTATTGGGGTGGCGGGAAGTCCCCTACGAGCAGTACTTC.

By share, this clone counts as medium-sized (0.01 to 0.1%). The chain recombines TRBV24-1 with TRBJ2-7, with 12 bases aligning to TRBD2. The J segment lost 0 bases and the V segment lost 3 bases, leaving 8 bases of the junction unmatched. CDR1 KGHDR and CDR2 SFDVKD come from the germline V gene. There are 18 residues in the CDR3. Here the CDR3 DNA reads TGTGCCACCAGTGATCGGGTAAGACTAGCGGGGGACTCCTACGAGCAGTACTTC. It codes for CATSDRVRLAGDSYEQYF.

The V call is TRBV28, the J call TRBJ1-6, with 8 bases fitting TRBD1. V was clipped by 0 bases and J by 14 bases; unmatched bases: 15. Germline V gives CDR1 MDHEN, CDR2 SYDVKM. The CDR3 length is 17 residues. CDR3 bases: TGTGCCAGCAGTTTATGGACAGGACAGGGAGGAGGATCGACCCTCCACTTT. The encoded protein is CASSLWTGQGGGSTLHF.

The V call is TRBV29-1, the J call TRBJ2-6; 9 bases fit TRBD1. This CDR3 region has 17 residues. CDR1 is SQVTM, CDR2 ANQGSEA, per germline. Trimming removed 8 bases from V and 0 bases from J; junction bases left unmatched: 11. CDR3 in amino acids: CSPNGQGRISGANVLTF. For the CDR3, the DNA is TGCAGCCCCAACGGACAGGGGCGAATCTCTGGGGCCAACGTCCTGACTTTC.

V is TRBV3-1 (or the pseudogene TRBV3-2) and J is TRBJ2-7; 11 nucleotides line up with TRBD1. V lost 5 bases and J lost 7; bases outside the gene matches: 4. Germline assignment: CDR1 LGHDT and CDR2 YNNKEL (reference sequence). The CDR3 is 13 amino acids. The CDR3 bases are TGTGCCAGCAGCTGGGGACAGGGGGGTGAGCAGTACTTC. Protein: CASSWGQGGEQYF.

The J gene is TRBJ2-3, the V gene TRBV6-5, with TRBD1 as a possible D gene (5 bases). The CDR3 is made up of 13 amino acids. The V gene lost 7 bases and the J gene lost 4 bases, with 12 bases spanning the gap. Germline lookup yields CDR1 MNHEY and CDR2 SVGAGI. CDR3 amino acids: CASTTGLADTQYF. The CDR3 nucleotides are TGTGCCAGCACCACAGGCTTGGCAGATACGCAGTATTTT.

This rearrangement joins TRBV27 to TRBJ2-7; the match to TRBD1 covers 9 bases. The CDR3 has 15 amino acids. The V segment lost 5 bases and the J segment 3 bases; nucleotides outside the gene matches: 8. CDR1 is MNHEY, CDR2 SMNVEV, per germline (reference sequence). DNA of the CDR3: TGTGCCAGCAGTACTCCTCGGACAGGGGTCTACGAGCAGTACTTC. Protein sequence: CASSTPRTGVYEQYF.

Here the CDR3 reads CASSMGQSHGLAFF. The CDR3 nucleotides read TGTGCCAGTAGTATGGGACAGTCCCATGGTCTAGCTTTCTTT. The V gene is TRBV19, the J gene TRBJ1-1; 7 bases agree with TRBD1. CDR3 length: 14 residues. Unmatched junction bases numbered 11, after V lost 3 bases and J lost 10 bases. The V gene's germline CDR1 is LNHDA and CDR2 SQIVND (reference sequence).

This chain connects TRBV6-5 to TRBJ2-7, with 7 bases that match TRBD2. Germline CDR1 reads MNHEY; CDR2 reads SVGAGI. CDR3 length equals 14 residues. The V and J ends lost 0 bases and 6 bases, in that order; junction bases with no gene match: 5. As DNA, the CDR3 is TGTGCCAGCAGTTACTCGAGACTAGCTAGCGAGCAGTACTTC. It specifies CASSYSRLASEQYF.

The chain combines TRBV30 with TRBJ1-2; a weak D match, TRBD1 (5 bases). The CDR3 runs 22 residues. CDR1 and CDR2 (germline): GTSNPN, SVGIG (reference sequence). V was pared by 4 bases and J by 4 bases, with 40 bases between. CDR3 sequence (DNA): TGTGCCTGGAATGCCCAATCTAGCGGGTCCGCCAAACGACTGCCTGGGGGCTATGGCTACACCTTC. Encoded protein: CAWNAQSSGSAKRLPGGYGYTF.

The V gene is TRBV6-5, the J gene TRBJ2-1, with TRBD2 matching 8 bases. With V trimmed by 2 bases and J by 14 bases, 2 bases remained unmatched. Germline loops: CDR1 MNHEY, CDR2 SVGAGI. This CDR3 comprises 11 residues. CDR3 DNA sequence: TGTGCCAGCAGTTACGGGACTAGTAAGTTCTTC. Protein product: CASSYGTSKFF.

This chain links TRBV5-6 with TRBJ1-2, with D possibly being TRBD1 (5 bases). The CDR3 runs 15 residues. Trimming took 5 bases from V and 0 from J, leaving 14 bases between them. CDR1 SGHDT and CDR2 YYEEEE come from the germline V gene. The CDR3 loop reads CASRTQGQPNYGYTF. DNA for the CDR3: TGTGCCAGCAGGACGCAGGGCCAGCCTAACTATGGCTACACCTTC.

The chain recombines TRBV7-2 with TRBJ2-6; D perhaps matches TRBD2 (5 bases). This CDR3 is 16 amino acids long. Trimming took 0 bases from V and 4 from J, leaving 10 bases between them. Per germline, CDR1 SGHTA and CDR2 FQGNSA. The CDR3 DNA follows: TGTGCCAGCAGCTTAGCGGGCGGAGGCGGGGCCAACGTCCTGACTTTC. This translates into CASSLAGGGGANVLTF. Looking up the rest from reference TRBV7-2 and TRBJ2-6 gives the full variable domain: GAGVSQSPSNKVTEKGKDVELRCDPISGHTALYWYRQSLGQGLEFLIYFQGNSAPDKSGLPSDRFSAERTGGSVSTLTIQRTQQEDSAVYLCASSLAGGGGANVLTFGAGSRLTVL.

The chain joins TRBV19 to TRBJ2-3; 8 nucleotides line up with TRBD2. Trimming cost V 6 bases and J 2 bases; bases outside gene matches: 7. The CDR3 extends over 15 amino acids. The germline V gene encodes CDR1 LNHDA and CDR2 SQIVND (reference sequence). As DNA, the CDR3 is TGTGCCAGTAGACGGACTAGCTCAAACACAGATACGCAGTATTTT. Residues: CASRRTSSNTDTQYF. Full variable domain (remainder filled in from reference TRBV19 and TRBJ2-3): DGGITQSPKYLFRKEGQNVTLSCEQNLNHDAMYWYRQDPGQGLRLIYYSQIVNDFQKGDIAEGYSVSREKKESFPLTVTSAQKNPTAFYLCASRRTSSNTDTQYFGPGTRLTVL.